These 15 T cell receptor beta chains were all obtained from the same sample, sequenced in a study of technical replicates of blood from four donors (dated by TCRdb to 2016 to 2017). Libraries were constructed by the immunoSEQ multiplex PCR assay. Not all clones reach the TCRdb copy of this immuneACCESS table, which keeps in-frame sequences only. Checked studies attribute under half of the gap to unresolved V genes and leave the rest unexplained. For this sample there are under 70,000 clones; around nine tenths appear just once. Roughly 0.39% of the sample comes from the top ten. Sequenced material: T cells isolated from PBMCs. These receptors originate from a human donor in good health.

This chain uses TRBV7-2 with TRBJ2-2, with D maybe TRBD1 (6 bases). This CDR3 contains 15 residues. Germline CDR1 is SGHTA and CDR2 is FQGNSA. Trimming took 5 bases from V and 0 from J, leaving 10 bases between them. This chain's CDR3 is CASSARTANTGELFF. CDR3 nucleotide sequence: TGTGCCAGCAGCGCGAGGACAGCGAACACCGGGGAGCTGTTTTTT.

V usage is TRBV4-2 and J usage is TRBJ2-5; 8 nucleotides agree with TRBD2. Germline V lookup: CDR1 LGHNA, CDR2 YNFKEQ. The CDR3 runs 18 residues. The junction had 13 bases not matched to a gene; V was cut back by 0 bases and J by 4 bases. The CDR3 sequence: CASSQDPYREGPGETQYF. The CDR3, as DNA: TGTGCCAGCAGCCAAGACCCGTACCGGGAGGGCCCAGGAGAGACCCAGTACTTC.

A word on this clone: Additional DNA sequences in this sample encode the identical CDR3. The chain uses TRBV4-3 and TRBJ1-3; D might be TRBD1 (6 bases). Trimming removed 4 bases from V and 4 bases from J, with 8 bases in between. Germline V gene data show CDR1 as LGHNA and CDR2 as YSLEER. The CDR3 has 13 amino acids. CDR3 sequence reads: CASSRGQGNTIYF. The DNA for the CDR3 is TGCGCCAGCAGCCGCGGACAGGGAAACACCATATATTTT.

The chain has TRBV2 and TRBJ2-1; tentatively, D is TRBD2 (6 bases). Trimming removed 0 bases at V and 0 bases at J, with 9 bases between. The CDR3 sequence is 16 residues long. Germline V lookup: CDR1 SNHLY, CDR2 FYNNEI. As DNA, the CDR3 is TGTGCCAGCAGTGAAGCCGGGACTGGCTCCTACAATGAGCAGTTCTTC. This codes for CASSEAGTGSYNEQFF. The full variable domain, its missing parts supplied by reference TRBV2 and TRBJ2-1, is EPEVTQTPSHQVTQMGQEVILRCVPISNHLYFYWYRQILGQKVEFLVSFYNNEISEKSEIFDDQFSVERPDGSNFTLKIRSTKLEDSAMYFCASSEAGTGSYNEQFFGPGTRLTVL.

The chain combines TRBV5-1 with TRBJ2-7; TRBD2 is a possible D gene (6 bases). This CDR3 comprises 14 residues. Germline CDR1 is SGHRS and CDR2 is YFSETQ. V lost 5 bases, J lost 2 bases, and 14 bases lay in between. DNA of the CDR3: TGCGCCAGCAGGGCGTGGGGGACTGCCTACGAGCAGTACTTC. Protein sequence: CASRAWGTAYEQYF.

The chain uses TRBV21-1 and TRBJ2-1; TRBD2 was called by the table and not checked on the DNA. TRBV21-1 corresponds to a pseudogene. This CDR3 has 19 amino acids. DNA for the CDR3: TGTGCCAGCAGCAAAGCTAGGTGGCTAGCGGGAGAGTGGGTCAATGAGCAGTTCTTC. Translation: CASSKARWLAGEWVNEQFF.

The rearrangement joins TRBV2 to TRBJ2-7; 9 bases are a match to TRBD1. Unmatched junction bases numbered 18, after V lost 7 bases and J lost 2 bases. The CDR3 consists of 18 residues. Germline CDR1 is SNHLY and CDR2 is FYNNEI. The CDR3 DNA sequence: TGTGCCAGCATAAGTCCGGGACAGGGTTTATTGTCGACCTACGAGCAGTACTTC. Protein: CASISPGQGLLSTYEQYF.

This clone was picked up one time. This rearrangement joins TRBV11-2 to TRBJ1-2, with a possible D match to TRBD1 (5 bases). This CDR3 is built from 12 residues. V shed 8 bases and J shed 9 bases, with 16 bases lying between them. Germline CDR1 and CDR2: SGHAT and FQNNGV. The CDR3 DNA follows: TGTGCCAGCTTTGGGGGGGGAGGTAGCTACACCTTC. Translated, it gives CASFGGGGSYTF.

J is TRBJ1-3 and V is TRBV11-2; D possibly corresponds to TRBD1 (5 bases). The V and J ends lost 6 bases and 4 bases respectively, with 19 bases between them. The CDR3 consists of 16 residues. CDR1 SGHAT and CDR2 FQNNGV come from the germline V gene. CDR3 region: CASSRGGGAGGNTIYF. As DNA, the CDR3 is TGTGCCAGCAGTCGTGGGGGGGGAGCAGGAGGAAACACCATATATTTT.

This clone has a single count. The rearrangement uses TRBV11-2 and TRBJ2-1, with 8 positions matching TRBD2. Per the germline V gene, CDR1 is SGHAT and CDR2 is FQNNGV. CDR3 length: 16 amino acids. J gave up 4 bases and V 2 bases, and 7 bases lay outside the gene matches. The CDR3 protein is CASSLLSSGAYNEQFF. CDR3 DNA sequence: TGTGCCAGCAGCTTATTGAGTAGCGGGGCGTACAATGAGCAGTTCTTC.

The chain links TRBV6-5 to TRBJ2-1; 11 bases align to TRBD1. CDR1 and CDR2 from the germline V gene are MNHEY and SVGAGI. J gave up 7 bases and V 6 bases, and 8 bases lay outside the gene matches. The CDR3 has 15 amino acids. In DNA, the CDR3 is TGTGCCAGCAGCCGCGGTTGGGACAGGGGGAATGAGCAGTTCTTC. Translated: CASSRGWDRGNEQFF.

About this clone itself: A read error may produce the germline difference seen at one junction end. The chain has TRBV30 and TRBJ2-3; D gene ambiguous. This CDR3 is 11 amino acids long. CDR1 and CDR2 (germline): GTSNPN, SVGIG (reference sequence). The DNA of the CDR3 is TGTGCCTGGGGAGCCGCAGAAACGCAGTATTTT. It translates to CAWGAAETQYF.

The chain links TRBV7-9 to TRBJ2-7; the D gene is possibly TRBD2 (5 bases). Trimming stripped 8 bases from V and 3 bases from J, with 11 bases between. Germline-derived CDR1 and CDR2 are SEHNR and FQNEAQ (reference sequence). This CDR3 region has 12 residues. The CDR3 nucleotides read TGTGCCAGCGGACTCACCCTCTACGAGCAGTACTTC. Residues: CASGLTLYEQYF.

This chain uses TRBV6-4 with TRBJ2-2; 8 bases map to TRBD1. V shed 0 bases and J 2 bases; nucleotides not matched to a gene: 2. CDR3 length: 16 amino acids. Germline V gene lookup returns CDR1 MRHNA and CDR2 SNTAGT. The CDR3 loop reads CASSDSTGVNTGELFF. CDR3 nucleotides: TGTGCCAGCAGTGACTCGACAGGGGTAAACACCGGGGAGCTGTTTTTT.

The chain has TRBV6-1 and TRBJ1-3; the match to TRBD1 covers 8 bases. The V segment lost 0 bases and the J segment 13 bases; nucleotides outside the gene matches: 8. Germline loops: CDR1 MNHNS, CDR2 SASEGT. This CDR3 has 14 amino acids. The CDR3 nucleotides are TGTGCCAGCAGTGAAGCTTTCGGGACAGGTCCGATATATTTT. It encodes CASSEAFGTGPIYF.